The 22 T cell receptor beta chains listed next were all sequenced from one sample in a study of T cell responses to AZD1222 COVID-19 vaccine. Only in-frame clones appear in the TCRdb table, and some are missing; sequencing was by immunoSEQ multiplex PCR. The table includes roughly 44,000 clones, under 85% detected once. Material: peripheral blood, obtained on day 0 of AZD1222 vaccination. The origin of the receptors is an adult in good health.

The chain employs TRBV5-5 and TRBJ1-5, with TRBD1 as a possible D gene (6 bases). This CDR3 has 17 amino acids. Germline V gene data show CDR1 as SGHKS and CDR2 as YYEKEE (reference sequence). The germline V and J ends were trimmed by 2 bases and 0 bases, with 15 bases remaining between them. The CDR3, as DNA: TGTGCCAGCAGCTTTTATCCAGGGGACCGTAGCAATCAGCCCCAGCATTTT. This codes for CASSFYPGDRSNQPQHF.

This clone has a single count. This rearrangement joins TRBV7-8 to TRBJ1-5; TRBD1 might be the D (5 bases). The length of the CDR3 is 13 residues. V lost 8 bases to trimming and J lost 7 bases, with 15 bases between them. The germline V gene encodes CDR1 SGHVS and CDR2 FQNEAQ. CDR3 bases: TGTGCCAGCCTCCGGGGTCGGGGGCAGCCCCAGCATTTT. Amino acids: CASLRGRGQPQHF.

The CDR3 DNA reads as TGTGCCAGTAGTACTGACAGGGGAAACTATGGCTACACCTTC. This gives the protein CASSTDRGNYGYTF. V usage is TRBV19 and J usage is TRBJ1-2, with 8 bases fitting TRBD1. The CDR3 runs 14 residues. Germline V lookup: CDR1 LNHDA, CDR2 SQIVND (reference sequence). The J segment lost 2 bases and the V segment lost 4 bases, leaving 3 bases of the junction unmatched.

The V and J genes are TRBV9 and TRBJ2-3; the match to TRBD1 covers 9 bases. The CDR3 is 15 amino acids. The J segment lost 1 base and the V segment lost 4 bases, leaving 4 bases of the junction unmatched. The germline CDR1 and CDR2 sequences are SGDLS and YYNGEE. This CDR3 reads CASSPGTGRTDTQYF. The CDR3 DNA reads as TGTGCCAGCAGCCCAGGGACAGGGCGCACAGATACGCAGTATTTT. Together with reference TRBV9 and TRBJ2-3, the CDR3 gives the full variable domain: DSGVTQTPKHLITATGQRVTLRCSPRSGDLSVYWYQQSLDQGLQFLIQYYNGEERAKGNILERFSAQQFPDLHSELNLSSLELGDSALYFCASSPGTGRTDTQYFGPGTRLTVL.

The rearrangement joins TRBV5-3 to TRBJ1-4, with D possibly being TRBD1 (5 bases). TRBV5-3 counts as an open reading frame of uncertain function. Trimming pared 0 bases from V and 3 bases from J, leaving 18 bases between. This CDR3 comprises 18 residues. CDR3 loop: CARSLGAGLALANEKLFF. CDR3 DNA: TGTGCCAGAAGCTTGGGGGCGGGGCTGGCGTTGGCTAATGAAAAACTGTTTTTT.

This sequence joins TRBV6-4 and TRBJ2-2; 8 bases are a match to TRBD1. The V segment lost 6 bases and the J segment 4 bases; nucleotides outside the gene matches: 4. This CDR3 is built from 14 residues. The germline V gene encodes CDR1 MRHNA and CDR2 SNTAGT. CDR3 amino acids: CASSPGQATGELFF. In nucleotides, the CDR3 is TGTGCCAGCAGCCCGGGACAGGCCACCGGGGAGCTGTTTTTT.

CDR3 in DNA: TGTGCCAGTAGTACTTTGAGACAGGGGGCGTTGTATGGGGCCAACGTCCTGACTTTC. Its protein product is CASSTLRQGALYGANVLTF. This sequence joins TRBV19 and TRBJ2-6, with 10 bases matching TRBD1. Germline CDR1 and CDR2: LNHDA and SQIVND (reference sequence). The CDR3 covers 19 residues. With 4 bases clipped from V and 3 bases from J, the junction kept 12 bases outside the gene matches.

This clone was seen more than once but under ten times. The chain joins TRBV28 to TRBJ2-6; 11 bases line up with TRBD1. The CDR3 consists of 17 residues. Losses at the gene ends were 4 bases for V and 4 bases for J; bases not matched to a gene: 6. The germline gives CDR1 MDHEN, CDR2 SYDVKM. The CDR3 sequence is CASSWGQGGPGANVLTF. CDR3 sequence (DNA): TGTGCCAGCAGTTGGGGACAGGGGGGACCCGGGGCCAACGTCCTGACTTTC.

V and J are TRBV5-6 and TRBJ1-4; maybe TRBD1 (5 bases). Germline V lookup: CDR1 SGHDT, CDR2 YYEEEE. Trimming took 4 bases from V and 13 from J, leaving 14 bases between them. This CDR3 contains 12 residues. The CDR3 region has the DNA TGTGCCAGCAGCCCCAGTGGGGGAGTACTGTTTTTT. Protein product: CASSPSGGVLFF.

The chain carries TRBV6-5 and TRBJ2-7; 8 bases agree with TRBD1. The germline V gene encodes CDR1 MNHEY and CDR2 SVGAGI. Germline trimming cut 6 bases from V and 2 bases from J; bases unmatched to any gene: 6. CDR3 size: 14 residues. CDR3: CASSSGQGTYEQYF. DNA of the CDR3: TGTGCCAGCAGCTCCGGACAGGGTACCTACGAGCAGTACTTC.

The chain uses TRBV25-1 and TRBJ2-7; 9 bases align to TRBD1. There are 14 residues in the CDR3. Per the germline V gene, CDR1 is MGHDK and CDR2 is SYGVNS. V dropped 5 bases and J dropped 5; count of bases not matched to a gene: 7. CDR3: CASSPSTGGNEQYF. CDR3 bases: TGTGCCAGCAGTCCTTCGACAGGGGGTAACGAGCAGTACTTC.

The V call is TRBV11-2, the J call TRBJ2-1; D is possibly TRBD1 or TRBD2 (5 bases each). The CDR3 has 16 residues. Trimming removed 2 bases at V and 1 base at J, with 12 bases between. The germline gives CDR1 SGHAT, CDR2 FQNNGV. The CDR3 loop is CASSLRRQGSYNEQFF. Written as DNA, the CDR3 is TGTGCCAGCAGCTTAAGGAGGCAGGGTTCCTACAATGAGCAGTTCTTC.

This clone has a handful of counts. V is TRBV7-2 and J is TRBJ1-5; TRBD1 is a possible D gene (6 bases). V was cut by 1 base and J by 6 bases, with 13 bases left in between. The CDR3 runs to 15 residues. CDR1 is SGHTA, CDR2 FQGNSA, per germline. The CDR3 reads CASSLGAGAGQPQHF. The CDR3 region has the DNA TGTGCCAGCAGCTTAGGGGCAGGGGCGGGTCAGCCCCAGCATTTT.

The rearrangement links TRBV11-2 to TRBJ2-2; 10 positions agree with TRBD2. The CDR3 contains 15 residues. Trimming at V came to 2 bases and at J to 6 bases, leaving 3 bases not matched to a gene. Germline loops: CDR1 SGHAT, CDR2 FQNNGV. The CDR3 loop reads CASSLISGGAGELFF. DNA of the CDR3: TGTGCCAGCAGCTTAATCAGCGGGGGGGCCGGGGAGCTGTTTTTT.

V is TRBV6-5 and J is TRBJ1-1, with no clear D. Germline-derived CDR1 and CDR2 are MNHEY and SVGAGI. The CDR3 spans 15 residues. Trimming took off 1 base at V and 5 bases at J, with 14 bases between the two ends. The chain's CDR3 is CASSYFFGVETEAFF. The CDR3 DNA reads as TGTGCCAGCAGTTACTTCTTCGGGGTAGAGACTGAAGCTTTCTTT.

J is TRBJ1-2 and V is TRBV7-6, with D possibly being TRBD1 (5 bases). The V gene's germline CDR1 is SGHVS and CDR2 FNYEAQ. CDR3 length: 16 amino acids. Between the trimmed V and J ends, which lost 5 bases and 1 base, there was a span of 17 bases. The CDR3 sequence is CASSNLGGTDNYGYTF. Written as DNA, the CDR3 is TGTGCCAGCAGCAACCTGGGGGGGACTGATAACTATGGCTACACCTTC.

The chain employs TRBV5-6 and TRBJ2-3; 9 nucleotides match TRBD2. V lost 5 bases, J lost 2 bases, and 6 bases stayed unmatched. This CDR3 region has 15 residues. Per the germline V gene, CDR1 is SGHDT and CDR2 is YYEEEE. CDR3 DNA: TGTGCCAGCAGTGCCGGGACTAGCTTCACAGATACGCAGTATTTT. This translates into CASSAGTSFTDTQYF.

This rearrangement joins TRBV24-1 to TRBJ2-5; TRBD2 matches 8 bases. This CDR3 has 17 residues. The germline CDR1 and CDR2 sequences are KGHDR and SFDVKD. V dropped 2 bases and J dropped 5; count of bases not matched to a gene: 12. CDR3 sequence reads: CATSDSRGGGRGETQYF. CDR3 DNA: TGTGCCACCAGTGATTCCCGGGGGGGCGGGAGAGGTGAGACCCAGTACTTC.

The chain links TRBV9 to TRBJ2-3; 10 nucleotides align to TRBD2. Germline V gene data show CDR1 as SGDLS and CDR2 as YYNGEE. Losses at the gene ends were 2 bases for V and 2 bases for J; bases not matched to a gene: 5. This CDR3 is 16 amino acids long. CDR3 loop: CASSVNSGGHTDTQYF. The CDR3 DNA follows: TGTGCCAGCAGCGTTAATAGCGGGGGGCACACAGATACGCAGTATTTT.

This clone ranks as medium-sized. The CDR3 coding sequence is TGTGCCAGTAGTTCAGCCTTTCGGGAAAAACTGTTTTTT. Translating gives CASSSAFREKLFF. The gene calls are TRBV19 and TRBJ1-4; no reliable D call. The CDR3 consists of 13 residues. V was pared by 5 bases and J by 8 bases, with 12 bases between. Germline V gene data show CDR1 as LNHDA and CDR2 as SQIVND (reference sequence).

DNA for the CDR3: TGTGCCAGCTCACCAACGTTAGGGGGCCTCACCTACGAGCAGTACTTC. Translating it yields CASSPTLGGLTYEQYF. The chain carries TRBV18 and TRBJ2-7; TRBD1 matches 7 bases. The V and J ends lost 2 bases and 2 bases, in that order; junction bases with no gene match: 9. Looked up from germline, CDR1 is KGHSH and CDR2 is LQKENI. This CDR3 contains 16 residues.

In this sample, this clone turned up a few times. The chain uses TRBV19 and TRBJ1-3, with 7 bases matching TRBD1. The trim removed 9 bases at V and 0 bases at J, leaving 8 bases unmatched. CDR1 is LNHDA and CDR2 is SQIVND in the germline V gene (reference sequence). The CDR3 is made up of 15 amino acids. The CDR3, as DNA: TGTGCCAGCAGCGACGGGGACAGCTCTGGAAACACCATATATTTT. This gives the protein CASSDGDSSGNTIYF.